The T cell receptor (beta chain) under discussion was sequenced for a study of beta chain features in type 1 diabetes. Isolated RNA was reverse transcribed in full, so expressed TCRB transcripts were sequenced. For naive, central memory and regulatory T cell samples, reads averaged roughly 3.5 million. Produced via immunoSEQ multiplex PCR; TCRdb's table is partial and in-frame only. The sample includes around 600,000 clones, roughly 12% of them seen just once. Whole-study results and caveats: Possibly, sequencing cDNA over-represented cells that had high TCR expression levels. TCRB CDR3s were moderately but significantly shorter in Type 1 diabetes patients in all four CD4+ subsets.

The CDR3 length is 13 residues. With 7 bases removed from V and 1 base from J, the gap between germline ends came to 10 bases. Per the germline V gene, CDR1 is MDHEN and CDR2 is SYDVKM. This clone has just a few counts. Its antigen is undetermined. This chain uses TRBV28 with TRBJ2-5; no clear D. This clonotype was sampled from a man younger than 40 with type 1 diabetes. Sequenced sample: naive CD4+ T cells from blood. The CDR3 region is CASTPGSQETQYF. CDR3 DNA sequence: TGTGCCAGCACCCCGGGCAGCCAAGAGACCCAGTACTTC. The full variable domain, completed using reference TRBV28 and TRBJ2-5, is DVKVTQSSRYLVKRTGEKVFLECVQDMDHENMFWYRQDPGLGLRLIYFSYDVKMKEKGDIPEGYSVSREKKERFSLILESASTNQTSMYLCASTPGSQETQYFGPGTRLLVL.